This T cell receptor (beta chain) was recorded in a study of shared clonotypes between healthy human individuals. For the study at large: Participating donors consisted of a couple of women and a few men aged 18 to 49.

To note about this clone: The antigen is unknown.

The input for sorted-subset replicate PCRs was about 0.2 ug DNA, 25,000 to 35,000 T cell genomes. Assay: immunoSEQ multiplex PCR; the TCRdb copy retains only in-frame clones and omits some. Seen here are around 2.3 million clones, 90% to 96% observed once, and the top ten hold 0.1% to 0.15%. The germline CDR1 and CDR2 sequences are SNHLY and FYNNEI. V shed 6 bases, J shed 8 bases, and the junction held 9 bases outside the gene matches. The CDR3 loop spans 13 amino acids. Only Caucasian adults living in Nashville, Tennessee made up the donor group. Study-wide results and caveats: On the whole, naive subsets had larger estimated richness than memory subsets had.

Sequencing was carried out using naive CD4+ T cells sorted from blood. Noted subset: CD45RA+ positively selected. The TCR sequence derives from a man between 18 and 35 years old in good health. V usage is TRBV2 and J usage is TRBJ1-2, with 7 bases that match TRBD1. In nucleotides, the CDR3 is TGTGCCAGCAGCTACGACAGGGAGGGAGGCTACACCTTC. Translation gives CASSYDREGGYTF.